This T cell receptor (beta chain) was captured in a study of cytomegalovirus exposure and HLA in healthy donors. General observations from the study: The authors listed 164 TCR beta chains as cytomegalovirus-associated.

It was healthy bone marrow donors who served as donors. Germline values: CDR1 LNHDA, CDR2 SQIVND (reference sequence). This CDR3 contains 14 residues. V dropped 7 bases and J dropped 0 bases, with 12 bases sitting between them. Researchers ran the PCR with 60 Vbeta and 13 Jbeta primers. Assay: immunoSEQ multiplex PCR; the TCRdb copy retains only in-frame clones and omits some. Of about 130,000 clones listed, around 85% are singletons. Concerning this clone itself: Its antigen is as yet unknown.

The chain employs TRBV19 and TRBJ1-1; D uncertain. The material sequenced was PBMCs. The sequence came from a woman aged 30 to 39 in good health and CMV-seropositive. The CDR3 sequence is CASNSGSLNTEAFF. CDR3 nucleotide sequence: TGTGCCAGTAATTCCGGGTCGCTGAACACTGAAGCTTTCTTT.